This is a list of T cell receptor beta chains from one sample in a study of Graves' ophthalmopathy and Graves' hyperthyroidism. MiXCR, applied by TCRdb to the multiplex PCR reads, yields one record per CDR3 protein. Of just over 600,000 distinct CDR3 sequences detected, around a fifth appear once; the ten largest clones hold more than 5.5%. Source material: peripheral blood. The receptor source for this set is a woman between 18 and 30 years old with stable Graves' hyperthyroidism. Some clones in this sample may be carry-over from other donors' samples. CDR3s include the opening cysteine and the closing phenylalanine or tryptophan. The D gene is left open where the match is weak. Clone size is shown for a subset of rows, as once, few, many or a class of expanded clone.

clone size,D gene,J gene,V gene,CDR3 protein,CDR3 DNA
.,.,TRBJ1-2,TRBV28,CASTEMGPGTLYGYTF,TGTGCCAGCACCGAAATGGGCCCCGGGACTCTATATGGCTACACCTTC
.,.,TRBJ1-5,TRBV28,CASSVRDQPQHF,TGTGCCAGCAGTGTTCGGGATCAGCCCCAGCATTTT
.,TRBD2,TRBJ2-1,TRBV28,CASSLWGLAGDEQFF,TGTGCCAGCAGTTTATGGGGACTAGCGGGAGATGAGCAGTTCTTC
many,TRBD1,TRBJ2-2,TRBV6-5,CASSYSRRGSGELFF,TGTGCCAGCAGTTACTCTCGCAGGGGGTCCGGGGAGCTGTTTTTT
many,.,TRBJ1-2,TRBV6-1,CASSEQGLDGYTF,TGTGCCAGCAGTGAACAGGGTCTGGACGGCTACACCTTC
many,.,TRBJ2-7,TRBV12-3/TRBV12-4,CASSLDRSNHYEQYF,TGTGCCAGCTCACTGGACAGAAGTAACCACTACGAGCAGTACTTC
.,.,TRBJ1-2,TRBV30,CAWTVGRYGYTF,TGTGCCTGGACTGTCGGACGGTATGGCTACACCTTC
.,TRBD1,TRBJ2-7,TRBV12-3/TRBV12-4,CATSTGPEQYF,TGTGCCACCTCGACAGGGCCCGAGCAGTACTTC
many,.,TRBJ2-4,TRBV2,CASSPPRGGGNIQYF,TGTGCCAGCAGTCCCCCACGGGGTGGGGGAAACATTCAGTACTTC
many,.,TRBJ2-5,TRBV18,CASSPAAFAQRDMETQYF,TGTGCCAGCTCACCCGCAGCATTCGCCCAGAGGGATATGGAGACCCAGTACTTC
many,.,TRBJ1-2,TRBV6-1,CASSLTVAHLYGYTF,TGTGCCAGCAGCCTAACAGTAGCCCACCTCTACGGCTACACCTTC
.,TRBD1,TRBJ1-1,TRBV6-1,CASKDRDSPEAFF,TGTGCCAGCAAAGACAGGGATTCCCCTGAAGCTTTCTTT
.,.,TRBJ1-2,TRBV6-1,CASSESDSSYGYTF,TGTGCCAGCAGTGAATCGGACAGCTCCTATGGCTACACCTTC
.,TRBD1,TRBJ1-1,TRBV6-1,CASRLGTGGSEAFF,TGTGCCAGCAGGCTCGGGACAGGGGGCTCTGAAGCTTTCTTT
.,.,TRBJ2-7,TRBV15,CATSRDQGGYEQYF,TGTGCCACCAGCAGAGATCAGGGAGGCTACGAGCAGTACTTC
many,.,TRBJ2-2,TRBV7-6,CASSLAIYGSNTGELFF,TGTGCCAGCAGCTTAGCGATCTATGGGTCGAACACCGGGGAGCTGTTTTTT
many,.,TRBJ1-2,TRBV30,CASDRDGQPLYGYTF,TGTGCCTCCGATCGAGACGGACAGCCACTCTATGGCTACACCTTC
many,.,TRBJ1-1,TRBV5-1,CASSLAWGLTEAFF,TGCGCCAGCAGCTTGGCCTGGGGGTTAACTGAAGCTTTCTTT
.,.,TRBJ2-2,TRBV6-1,CANNRRGGTGELFF,TGTGCCAACAATCGGCGGGGCGGCACCGGGGAGCTGTTTTTT
many,TRBD1,TRBJ1-2,TRBV5-1,CASSDRTGGYTF,TGCGCCAGCAGCGACCGGACAGGTGGCTACACCTTC
few,.,TRBJ2-5,TRBV3-1,CASGKQGLETQYF,TGTGCCAGCGGAAAGCAGGGATTGGAGACCCAGTACTTC
few,.,TRBJ1-2,TRBV2,CASSRARQEINGYTF,TGTGCCAGCAGCCGGGCCAGACAGGAGATAAATGGCTACACCTTC
many,.,TRBJ2-2,TRBV30,CAWMDKNTGELFF,TGTGCCTGGATGGACAAGAACACCGGGGAGCTGTTTTTT
many,TRBD2,TRBJ2-5,TRBV12-3/TRBV12-4,CASSFLTSGEPYQETQYF,TGTGCCAGCAGTTTTCTGACTAGCGGGGAGCCTTACCAAGAGACCCAGTACTTC
many,TRBD1,TRBJ2-5,TRBV7-2,CASSPPARDRVTQYF,TGTGCCAGCAGCCCACCCGCCAGGGACAGGGTGACCCAGTACTTC
few,.,TRBJ1-5,TRBV19,CASSHRQNSNQPQHF,TGTGCCAGTAGTCACCGACAGAATAGCAATCAGCCCCAGCATTTT
many,.,TRBJ2-2,TRBV27,CASSFSLGGELFF,TGTGCCAGCAGTTTTAGCTTGGGCGGGGAGCTGTTTTTT